What follows describes a single T cell receptor beta chain. The target antigen is unknown. A sample-barcoded 5' primer and a J-beta primer mix were used in a second PCR of roughly 7 to 11 cycles. One entry per CDR3 protein, called by TCRdb with MiXCR from the 5' RACE reads. Found here are 650,000 or so distinct CDR3 sequences, approximately 52% of them singletons; the top ten hold approximately 12%. This sample is drawn from a study of blood T cells in healthy people across ages. Study-wide results and caveats: The fall in TCR beta diversity per million T cells was roughly linear with age. Fewer expanded clones and more diversity marked long-lived versus aged donors.

This CDR3 region has 15 residues. In germline, CDR1 is LNHNV, CDR2 YYDKDF (reference sequence). Trimming removed 7 bases from V and 2 bases from J, with 14 bases in between. The TCR sequence derives from an elderly woman in good health. Sequencing input: blood. The J gene is TRBJ2-2, the V gene TRBV15, with a possible D match to TRBD2 (6 bases). CDR3 DNA sequence: TGTGCCACCACCTCTGGGCGGGGAAACACCGGGGAGCTGTTTTTT. Encoded protein: CATTSGRGNTGELFF.